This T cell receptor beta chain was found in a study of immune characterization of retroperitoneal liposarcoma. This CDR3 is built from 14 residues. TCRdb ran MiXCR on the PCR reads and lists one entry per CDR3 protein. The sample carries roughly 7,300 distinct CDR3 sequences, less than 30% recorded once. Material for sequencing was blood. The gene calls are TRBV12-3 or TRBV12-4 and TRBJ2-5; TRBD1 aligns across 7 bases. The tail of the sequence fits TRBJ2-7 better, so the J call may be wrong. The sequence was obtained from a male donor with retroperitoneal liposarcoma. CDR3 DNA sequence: TGTGCCAGCATCCACGAGGACAGGCCCTACGAGCAGTACTTC. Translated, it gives CASIHEDRPYEQYF.